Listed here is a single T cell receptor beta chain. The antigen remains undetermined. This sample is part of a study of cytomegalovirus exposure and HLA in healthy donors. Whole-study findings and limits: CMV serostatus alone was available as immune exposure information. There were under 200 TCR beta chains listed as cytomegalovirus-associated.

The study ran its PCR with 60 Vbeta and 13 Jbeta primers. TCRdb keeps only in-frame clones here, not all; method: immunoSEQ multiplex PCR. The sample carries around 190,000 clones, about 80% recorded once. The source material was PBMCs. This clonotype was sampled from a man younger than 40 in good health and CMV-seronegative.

The CDR3 region is CASAQGLDYGYTF. The CDR3 bases are TGTGCCAGCGCACAGGGGCTTGACTATGGCTACACCTTC. The gene calls are TRBV28 and TRBJ1-2; 7 nucleotides match TRBD1. Trimming cost V 8 bases and J 3 bases; bases outside gene matches: 6. In germline, CDR1 is MDHEN, CDR2 SYDVKM. CDR3 length: 13 residues.